This T cell receptor (beta chain) is drawn from a study of blood T cell repertoires in COVID-19. Everyone who took part was roughly 18 to 89 years old, and they came from over 20 US areas. Participants' own reports of clinical history determined their cohort assignment. This clone occurred once. Study processing details: Reference gene primer amplification in the assay estimated nucleated cell counts. This table comes from immunoSEQ multiplex PCR, and its TCRdb copy is limited to in-frame clones, with some not included. The V and J calls and the clone size are those of that table, but D and trimming were determined from the DNA. The table shows 300,000 or so clones, with approximately 86% occurring only once. V was clipped by 5 bases and J by 2 bases; unmatched bases: 4. This CDR3 contains 14 residues. CDR1 LNHDA and CDR2 SQIVND come from the germline V gene (reference sequence).

Sequencing used PBMCs or T cells enriched from blood (not recorded which). The rearrangement links TRBV19 to TRBJ1-2; 8 positions match TRBD1. This TCR was sampled from a middle-aged woman with acute COVID-19. The CDR3 sequence: CASSPGQGNYGYTF. The CDR3 DNA is TGTGCCAGTAGTCCCGGACAGGGCAACTATGGCTACACCTTC.